The 20 T cell receptor beta chains below were found in one sample sequenced in a study of blood T cell repertoires in COVID-19. The table came from immunoSEQ multiplex PCR; TCRdb's copy has only in-frame clones and leaves some out. The data hold nearly 60,000 clones, with over 75% observed a single time. The sample taken for sequencing was peripheral blood. The origin of the receptors is a man aged 35 to 55 with active COVID-19.

The rearrangement joins TRBV9 to TRBJ2-3, with 8 bases aligning to TRBD2. The CDR3 is 18 amino acids. J was trimmed by 1 base and V by 3 bases; bases with no gene match: 13. In germline, CDR1 is SGDLS, CDR2 YYNGEE. This CDR3 is CASSAYSGGIEGTDTQYF. DNA of the CDR3: TGTGCCAGCAGCGCATACAGCGGGGGAATCGAGGGCACAGATACGCAGTATTTT.

The chain links TRBV9 to TRBJ2-2; 7 nucleotides line up with TRBD2. The CDR3 is 16 amino acids. J was trimmed by 2 bases and V by 6 bases; bases with no gene match: 10. Germline V CDR1 and CDR2: SGDLS, YYNGEE. The chain's CDR3 is CASTRAASGNTGELFF. The CDR3 DNA is TGTGCCAGCACCCGGGCGGCTAGCGGAAACACCGGGGAGCTGTTTTTT.

This clone was counted between two and nine times. This rearrangement joins TRBV2 to TRBJ2-7, with a possible D match to TRBD2 (5 bases). Germline V gene sequence: CDR1 SNHLY, CDR2 FYNNEI. The V and J ends lost 7 bases and 2 bases respectively, with 12 bases between them. There are 13 residues in the CDR3. This CDR3 is CASNKRQAYEQYF. The CDR3 DNA follows: TGTGCCAGCAATAAGCGGCAGGCCTACGAGCAGTACTTC.

This clone has a single count. The genes are TRBV9 and TRBJ2-7; weak D call: TRBD2 (7 bases). Germline lookup yields CDR1 SGDLS and CDR2 YYNGEE. This CDR3 contains 15 residues. Trimming stripped 0 bases from V and 5 bases from J, with 15 bases between. CDR3 loop: CASSVGWGGLDEQYF. CDR3 nucleotides: TGTGCCAGCAGCGTAGGATGGGGGGGCCTCGACGAGCAGTACTTC. Filled out from reference TRBV9 and TRBJ2-7, the complete variable domain reads DSGVTQTPKHLITATGQRVTLRCSPRSGDLSVYWYQQSLDQGLQFLIQYYNGEERAKGNILERFSAQQFPDLHSELNLSSLELGDSALYFCASSVGWGGLDEQYFGPGTRLTVT.

The chain is built from TRBV7-9 and TRBJ1-1; no clear D. Germline CDR1 is SEHNR and CDR2 is FQNEAQ (reference sequence). Trimming took off 3 bases at V and 2 bases at J, with 7 bases between the two ends. The CDR3 runs to 13 residues. The CDR3 DNA reads as TGTGCCAGCAGCTTTGAGGGTAACACTGAAGCTTTCTTT. Amino acid sequence: CASSFEGNTEAFF.

The rearrangement joins TRBV3-1 (or the pseudogene TRBV3-2) to TRBJ2-7; no clear D gene. This CDR3 has 12 amino acids. V gave up 6 bases and J gave up 3 bases, with 9 bases separating them. Germline CDR1 reads LGHDT; CDR2 reads YNNKEL (reference sequence). CDR3 nucleotides: TGTGCCAGCAGTCAGACTCTCTACGAGCAGTACTTC. Translating gives CASSQTLYEQYF.

This chain links TRBV5-4 with TRBJ2-5, with a weak D call TRBD1 (6 bases). In germline, CDR1 is SGHNT, CDR2 YYREEE (reference sequence). The V gene lost 3 bases and the J gene lost 5 bases, with 20 bases spanning the gap. The CDR3 sequence is 16 residues long. The CDR3 DNA follows: TGTGCCAGCAGCTCCCCGACCCAGGGGTTCGGGGAGACCCAGTACTTC. Amino acid sequence: CASSSPTQGFGETQYF.

This clone was picked up a small number of times. The V and J genes are TRBV4-1 and TRBJ1-2; D gene ambiguous. The CDR3 spans 16 residues. CDR1 MGHRA and CDR2 YSYEKL come from the germline V gene. Deletions cut 0 bases from V and 0 bases from J, with 11 bases between. In DNA form, the CDR3 reads TGCGCCAGCAGCCAAGAGGAGACGGCCTCTAACTATGGCTACACCTTC. It translates to CASSQEETASNYGYTF.

V is TRBV6-1 and J is TRBJ1-2; TRBD1 is a possible D gene (6 bases). Germline V lookup: CDR1 MNHNS, CDR2 SASEGT. Trimming took 1 base from V and 6 from J, leaving 12 bases between them. The CDR3 is made up of 14 amino acids. The CDR3 is CASSEGRGIDGYTF. The CDR3 nucleotides read TGTGCCAGCAGTGAAGGCAGGGGAATCGATGGCTACACCTTC.

This clone came up a few times. This chain connects TRBV6-6 to TRBJ1-1; D not resolved. V dropped 9 bases and J dropped 7 bases, with 24 bases sitting between them. Germline-derived CDR1 and CDR2 are MNHNY and SVGAGI (reference sequence). The CDR3 has 15 amino acids. The CDR3 coding sequence is TGTGCCAGTACCCTCCCGGAGCAAAGGGAGGGTGAAGCTTTCTTT. Its translation is CASTLPEQREGEAFF.

The chain is built from TRBV10-3 and TRBJ2-2; TRBD2 aligns across 10 bases. The V gene end was trimmed by 2 bases and the J gene end by 5 bases; junction bases not matched to a gene: 5. The germline V gene has CDR1 ENHRY and CDR2 SYGVKD. The CDR3 has 16 residues. CDR3 protein: CAISEPGTSVTGELFF. In nucleotides, the CDR3 is TGTGCCATCAGTGAGCCAGGGACTAGCGTAACCGGGGAGCTGTTTTTT.

This clone showed up just once. J is TRBJ1-2 and V is TRBV28, with D possibly matching TRBD1 (6 bases). The CDR3 spans 15 residues. CDR1 is MDHEN, CDR2 SYDVKM, per germline. Between the trimmed V and J ends, which lost 5 bases and 2 bases, there was a span of 15 bases. The CDR3 DNA reads as TGTGCCAGCAGTCAGGACAGACTCCGGAACTATGGCTACACCTTC. Amino acids: CASSQDRLRNYGYTF.

The chain links TRBV11-2 to TRBJ2-3, with 10 nucleotides matching TRBD2. The V and J ends lost 1 base and 1 base, in that order; junction bases with no gene match: 8. Germline CDR1 and CDR2: SGHAT and FQNNGV. CDR3 length: 18 amino acids. The CDR3 DNA follows: TGTGCCAGCAGCTTAGGGCTAGCGGGAGACTACCGCACAGATACGCAGTATTTT. Translation: CASSLGLAGDYRTDTQYF.

The V gene is TRBV28, the J gene TRBJ2-7, with unresolved D. The CDR3 extends over 12 amino acids. Germline assignment: CDR1 MDHEN and CDR2 SYDVKM. V lost 0 bases to trimming and J lost 6 bases, with 6 bases between them. The CDR3 reads CASSLWRGEQYF. CDR3 coding DNA: TGTGCCAGCAGTTTATGGCGTGGCGAGCAGTACTTC.

This clone was counted a few times. The chain uses TRBV5-5 and TRBJ1-1, with no clear D. Germline CDR1 reads SGHKS; CDR2 reads YYEKEE (reference sequence). This CDR3 is 13 amino acids long. V lost 3 bases and J 4 bases, leaving 10 bases between the germline ends. CDR3 residues: CASSYVDTTEAFF. The DNA for the CDR3 is TGTGCCAGCAGCTACGTCGACACCACTGAAGCTTTCTTT.

This chain links TRBV6-5 with TRBJ2-7, with D possibly TRBD2 on 5 matching bases. The CDR3 spans 15 residues. Trimming removed 2 bases from V and 2 bases from J, with 13 bases in between. Germline V gene lookup returns CDR1 MNHEY and CDR2 SVGAGI. The chain's CDR3 is CASSYNEGGPYEQYF. CDR3 coding DNA: TGTGCCAGCAGTTACAACGAAGGAGGCCCCTACGAGCAGTACTTC.

This clone was counted between two and nine times. V and J are TRBV19 and TRBJ2-2, with 9 bases identical to TRBD1. V dropped 7 bases and J dropped 3; count of bases not matched to a gene: 6. Germline CDR1 is LNHDA and CDR2 is SQIVND (reference sequence). The CDR3 length is 15 residues. The CDR3 protein is CASNSGQGDTGELFF. CDR3 DNA: TGTGCCAGTAACTCGGGACAGGGCGACACCGGGGAGCTGTTTTTT.

The gene calls are TRBV7-2 and TRBJ2-3; possibly TRBD2 for D (6 bases). This CDR3 spans 14 amino acids. Between the trimmed V and J ends, which lost 2 bases and 2 bases, there was a span of 8 bases. Germline assignment: CDR1 SGHTA and CDR2 FQGNSA. The CDR3 DNA reads as TGTGCCAGCAGCTTACGGGACTCCACAGATACGCAGTATTTT. The encoded protein is CASSLRDSTDTQYF.

V is TRBV29-1 and J is TRBJ2-2; the D is unclear. Germline V CDR1 and CDR2: SQVTM, ANQGSEA. This CDR3 has 11 amino acids. The V gene lost 6 bases and the J gene lost 0 bases, with 2 bases spanning the gap. CDR3 sequence reads: CSVANTGELFF. DNA of the CDR3: TGCAGCGTCGCGAACACCGGGGAGCTGTTTTTT.

The chain recombines TRBV15 with TRBJ1-1; 8 bases are shared with TRBD1. The V gene's germline CDR1 is LNHNV and CDR2 YYDKDF (reference sequence). The CDR3 contains 15 residues. V was clipped by 5 bases and J by 4 bases; unmatched bases: 9. CDR3 nucleotides: TGTGCCACCAGCTTGTCTTACAGGGGGAGCACTGAAGCTTTCTTT. Residues: CATSLSYRGSTEAFF.